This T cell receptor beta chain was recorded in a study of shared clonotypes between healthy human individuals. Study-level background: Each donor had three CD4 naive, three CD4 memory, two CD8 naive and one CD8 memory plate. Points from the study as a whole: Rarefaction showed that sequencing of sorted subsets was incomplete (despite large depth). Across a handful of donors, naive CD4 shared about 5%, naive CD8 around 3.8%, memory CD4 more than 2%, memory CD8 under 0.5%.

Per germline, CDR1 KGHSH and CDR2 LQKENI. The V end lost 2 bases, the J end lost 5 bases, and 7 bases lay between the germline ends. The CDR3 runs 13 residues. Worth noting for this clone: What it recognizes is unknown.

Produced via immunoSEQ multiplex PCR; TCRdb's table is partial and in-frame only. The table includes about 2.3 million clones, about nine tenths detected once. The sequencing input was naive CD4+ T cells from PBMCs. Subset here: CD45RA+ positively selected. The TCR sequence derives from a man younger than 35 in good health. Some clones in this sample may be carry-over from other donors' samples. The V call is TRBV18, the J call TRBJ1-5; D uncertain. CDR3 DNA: TGTGCCAGCTCACCATCGGTCGATCAGCCCCAGCATTTT. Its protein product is CASSPSVDQPQHF.